The clone carrying this T cell receptor (beta chain) was seen many times. Germline loops: CDR1 MNHEY, CDR2 SVGEGT. With 6 bases clipped from V and 2 bases from J, the junction kept 3 bases outside the gene matches. The CDR3 contains 14 residues. The data belong to a study of molecular identifiers for immune sequencing clone quantification. Making the bulk TCR libraries relied on previously described methods and listed TCR primers. TCRdb re-analysed the PCR reads in MiXCR, keeping a single row per CDR3 protein. Here the sample spans 400,000 to 600,000 distinct CDR3 sequences, roughly a fifth being singletons.

The specimen was naive CD8+ T cells from blood, with Jurkat cell RNA spiked in. Subset noted: FACS-sorted CD8+CD4-CCR7+CD45RA+ naive T cells. This TCR derives from a human donor in good health. Some libraries in this study had Jurkat cell RNA spiked in. This chain links TRBV6-2 or TRBV6-3 with TRBJ2-7, with TRBD2 identical over 11 bases. CDR3 sequence (DNA): TGTGCCAGCAGACCACTAGCGGGAGCCTACGAGCAGTACTTC. As protein: CASRPLAGAYEQYF.